This T cell receptor beta chain was sequenced during a study of CD4 and CD8 cells across lung adenocarcinoma regions. The patients had localized lung adenocarcinoma, a non-small cell subtype. The CDR3 totals 14 residues. Germline CDR1 is MNHNS and CDR2 is SASEGT. TCRdb reanalysed the PCR reads using MiXCR and keeps one entry per CDR3 protein. Seen here are about 4,000 distinct CDR3 sequences, just over 50% observed once, and the top ten hold 24%. This TCR derives from a female donor with lung adenocarcinoma. The CD4 and CD8 labels of this study may be unreliable. The V call is TRBV6-1, the J call TRBJ2-5, with 8 bases identical to TRBD1. The J call may be in error: the DNA end matches TRBJ2-7 better. Sequencing was carried out using CD4+ T cells from the margin of a lung tumor. Here the CDR3 reads CASSETDRVYEQYF. The DNA of the CDR3 is TGTGCCAGCAGTGAAACGGACAGGGTTTACGAGCAGTACTTC.